This section outlines one TCR beta chain sequence together with its context. Its target is not known. Time point defined: new active TB diagnosis, blood taken before or within 7 days of starting treatment. V shed 1 base and J shed 7 bases, with 10 bases lying between them. This CDR3 is 13 amino acids long. CDR1 is MGHRA, CDR2 YSYEKL, per germline. This sample is drawn from a study of T cells in tuberculosis. Background on the study: PBMC were archived before or within 7 days of starting treatment.

The method was immunoSEQ multiplex PCR; TCRdb's version includes in-frame clones alone and lacks a portion of them. Among roughly 31,000 clones listed, roughly 82% were seen once. Whole-study findings and limits: Smaller distances to GMM-specific TCRs suggested their expansion in active tuberculosis.

V usage is TRBV4-1 and J usage is TRBJ1-2, with D possibly being TRBD1 (5 bases). The sample here was PBMCs, taken at tuberculosis diagnosis. This sequence was found in an adult with tuberculosis. CDR3 nucleotides: TGCGCCAGCAGCCAAGTGCAGGGAGGTGGCTACACCTTC. Encoded protein: CASSQVQGGGYTF.